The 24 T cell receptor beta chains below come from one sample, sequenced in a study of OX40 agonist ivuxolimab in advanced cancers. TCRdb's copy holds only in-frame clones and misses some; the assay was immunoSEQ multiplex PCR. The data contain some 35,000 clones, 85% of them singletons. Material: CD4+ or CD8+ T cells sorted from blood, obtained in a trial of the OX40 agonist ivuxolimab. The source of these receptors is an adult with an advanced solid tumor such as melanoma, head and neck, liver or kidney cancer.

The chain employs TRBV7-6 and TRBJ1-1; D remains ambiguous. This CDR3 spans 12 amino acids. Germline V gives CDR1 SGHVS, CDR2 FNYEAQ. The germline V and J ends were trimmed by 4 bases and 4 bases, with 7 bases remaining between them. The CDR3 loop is CASSSVGTEAFF. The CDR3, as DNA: TGTGCCAGCAGCTCTGTGGGCACTGAAGCTTTCTTT. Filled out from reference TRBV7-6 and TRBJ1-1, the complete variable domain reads GAGVSQSPRYKVTKRGQDVALRCDPISGHVSLYWYRQALGQGPEFLTYFNYEAQQDKSGLPNDRFSAERPEGSISTLTIQRTEQRDSAMYRCASSSVGTEAFFGQGTRLTVV.

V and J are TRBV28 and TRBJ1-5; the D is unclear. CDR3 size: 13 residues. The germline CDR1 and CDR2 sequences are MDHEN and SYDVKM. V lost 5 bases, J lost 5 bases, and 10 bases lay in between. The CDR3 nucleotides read TGTGCCAGCAGTAGAGGGTTTCATCAGCCCCAGCATTTT. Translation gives CASSRGFHQPQHF.

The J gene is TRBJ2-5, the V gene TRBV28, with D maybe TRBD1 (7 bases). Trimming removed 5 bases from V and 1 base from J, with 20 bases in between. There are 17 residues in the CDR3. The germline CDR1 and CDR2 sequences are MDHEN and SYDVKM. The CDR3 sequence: CASSPPLGRDSQETQYF. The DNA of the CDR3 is TGTGCCAGCAGTCCCCCCCTAGGGCGGGACAGCCAAGAGACCCAGTACTTC.

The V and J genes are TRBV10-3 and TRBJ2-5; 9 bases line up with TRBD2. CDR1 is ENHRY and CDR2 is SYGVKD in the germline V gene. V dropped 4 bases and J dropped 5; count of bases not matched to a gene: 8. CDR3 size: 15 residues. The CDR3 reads CAISGGSGGWETQYF. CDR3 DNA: TGTGCCATCAGTGGGGGTAGCGGGGGTTGGGAGACCCAGTACTTC.

The CDR3 region is CASSGGADEKLFF. CDR3 coding DNA: TGTGCCAGCTCGGGAGGGGCAGATGAAAAACTGTTTTTT. The V gene is TRBV18, the J gene TRBJ1-4; a weak D match, TRBD1 (5 bases). The germline V gene encodes CDR1 KGHSH and CDR2 LQKENI. The CDR3 covers 13 residues. V was cut by 6 bases and J by 6 bases, with 11 bases left in between.

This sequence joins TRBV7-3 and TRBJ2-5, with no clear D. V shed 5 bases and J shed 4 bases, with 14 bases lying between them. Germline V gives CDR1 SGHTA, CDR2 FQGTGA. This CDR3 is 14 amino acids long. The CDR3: CASSPDPLSETQYF. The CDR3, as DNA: TGTGCCAGCAGCCCGGACCCCTTATCAGAGACCCAGTACTTC.

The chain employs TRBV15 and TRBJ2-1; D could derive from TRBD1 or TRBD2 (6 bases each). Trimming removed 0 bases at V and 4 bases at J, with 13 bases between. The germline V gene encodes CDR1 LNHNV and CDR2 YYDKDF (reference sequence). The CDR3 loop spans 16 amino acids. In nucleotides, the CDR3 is TGTGCCACCAGCAGAGATCTGGGGGCGGGATACAATGAGCAGTTCTTC. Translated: CATSRDLGAGYNEQFF.

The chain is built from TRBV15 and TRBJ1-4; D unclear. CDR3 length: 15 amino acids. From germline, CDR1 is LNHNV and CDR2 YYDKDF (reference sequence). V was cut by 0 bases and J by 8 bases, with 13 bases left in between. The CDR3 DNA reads TGTGCCACCAGCAGAGATCTGCCAGACGGAGAAAAACTGTTTTTT. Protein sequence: CATSRDLPDGEKLFF.

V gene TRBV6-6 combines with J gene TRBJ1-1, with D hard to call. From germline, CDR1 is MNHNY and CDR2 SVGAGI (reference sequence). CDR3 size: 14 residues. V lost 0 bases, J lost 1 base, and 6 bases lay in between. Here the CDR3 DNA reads TGTGCCAGCAGTTACTCGCGGGGGAACACTGAAGCTTTCTTT. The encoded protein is CASSYSRGNTEAFF.

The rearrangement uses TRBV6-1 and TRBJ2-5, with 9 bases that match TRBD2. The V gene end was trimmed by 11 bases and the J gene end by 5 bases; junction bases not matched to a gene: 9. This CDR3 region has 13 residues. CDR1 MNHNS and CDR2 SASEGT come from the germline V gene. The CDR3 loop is CAGGGGAQETQYF. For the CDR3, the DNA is TGTGCCGGAGGCGGGGGGGCGCAGGAGACCCAGTACTTC.

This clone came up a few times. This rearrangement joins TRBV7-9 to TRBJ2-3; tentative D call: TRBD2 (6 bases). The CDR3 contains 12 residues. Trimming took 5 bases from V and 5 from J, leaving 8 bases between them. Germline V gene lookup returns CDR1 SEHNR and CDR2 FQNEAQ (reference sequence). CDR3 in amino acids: CASSPGGDTQYF. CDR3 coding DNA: TGTGCCAGCAGCCCCGGGGGAGATACGCAGTATTTT.

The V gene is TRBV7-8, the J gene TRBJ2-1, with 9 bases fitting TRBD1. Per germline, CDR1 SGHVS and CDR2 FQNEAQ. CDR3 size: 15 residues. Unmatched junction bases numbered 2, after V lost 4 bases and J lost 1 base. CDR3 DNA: TGTGCCAGCAGCTCCGGGACAGGGTCCTACAATGAGCAGTTCTTC. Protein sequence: CASSSGTGSYNEQFF.

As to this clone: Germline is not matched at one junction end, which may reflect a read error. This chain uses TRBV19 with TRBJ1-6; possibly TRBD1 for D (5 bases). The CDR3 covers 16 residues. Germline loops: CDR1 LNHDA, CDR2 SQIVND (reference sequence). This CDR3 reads CARSIRRGDYNSPLHF. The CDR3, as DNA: TGTGCCAGGAGTATACGTAGAGGGGACTATAATTCACCCCTCCACTTT.

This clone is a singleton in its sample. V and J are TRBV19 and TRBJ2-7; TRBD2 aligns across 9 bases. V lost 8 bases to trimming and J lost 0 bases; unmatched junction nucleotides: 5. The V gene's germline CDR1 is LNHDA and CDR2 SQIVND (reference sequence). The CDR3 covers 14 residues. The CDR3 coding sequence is TGTGCCAGTGGAATTAGCGGGGGCTCCTACGAGCAGTACTTC. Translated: CASGISGGSYEQYF. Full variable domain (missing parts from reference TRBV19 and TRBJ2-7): DGGITQSPKYLFRKEGQNVTLSCEQNLNHDAMYWYRQDPGQGLRLIYYSQIVNDFQKGDIAEGYSVSREKKESFPLTVTSAQKNPTAFYLCASGISGGSYEQYFGPGTRLTVT.

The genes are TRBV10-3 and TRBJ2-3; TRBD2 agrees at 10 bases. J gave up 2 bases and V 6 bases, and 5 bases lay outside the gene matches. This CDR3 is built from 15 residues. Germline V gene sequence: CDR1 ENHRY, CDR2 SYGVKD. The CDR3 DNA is TGTGCCATCAGGACCGGGACTAGCGTCACAGATACGCAGTATTTT. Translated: CAIRTGTSVTDTQYF.

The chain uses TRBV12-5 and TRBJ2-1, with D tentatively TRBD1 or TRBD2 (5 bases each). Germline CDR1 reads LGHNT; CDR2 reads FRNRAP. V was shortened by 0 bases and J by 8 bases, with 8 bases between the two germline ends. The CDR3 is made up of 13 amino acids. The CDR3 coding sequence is TGTGCTAGTGGTTTGGTAAGAGGGGATGAGCAGTTCTTC. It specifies CASGLVRGDEQFF.

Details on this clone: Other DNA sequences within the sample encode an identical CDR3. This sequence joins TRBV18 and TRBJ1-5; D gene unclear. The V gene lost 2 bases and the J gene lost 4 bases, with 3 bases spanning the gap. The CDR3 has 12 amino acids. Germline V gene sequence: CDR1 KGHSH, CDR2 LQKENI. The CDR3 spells CASSPGNQPQHF. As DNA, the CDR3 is TGTGCCAGCTCACCAGGGAATCAGCCCCAGCATTTT.

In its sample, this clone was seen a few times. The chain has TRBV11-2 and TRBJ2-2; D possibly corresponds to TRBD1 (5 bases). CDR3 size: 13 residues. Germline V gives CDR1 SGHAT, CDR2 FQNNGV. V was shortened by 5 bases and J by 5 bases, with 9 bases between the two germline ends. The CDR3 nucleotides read TGTGCCAGCAGCAAGCAGGGAACCGGGGAGCTGTTTTTT. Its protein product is CASSKQGTGELFF.

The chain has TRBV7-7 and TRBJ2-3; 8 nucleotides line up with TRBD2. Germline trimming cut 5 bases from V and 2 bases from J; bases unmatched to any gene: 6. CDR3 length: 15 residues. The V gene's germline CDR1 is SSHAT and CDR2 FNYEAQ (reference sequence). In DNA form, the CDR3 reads TGTGCCAGCAGCCAGCTAGCGGGTAACACAGATACGCAGTATTTT. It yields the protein CASSQLAGNTDTQYF.

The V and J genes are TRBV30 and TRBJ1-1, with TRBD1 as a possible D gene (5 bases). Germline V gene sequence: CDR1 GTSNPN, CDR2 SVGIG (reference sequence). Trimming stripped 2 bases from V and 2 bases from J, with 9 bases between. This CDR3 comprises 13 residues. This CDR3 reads CAWSFGGNTEAFF. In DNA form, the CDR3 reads TGTGCCTGGAGTTTCGGGGGTAACACTGAAGCTTTCTTT. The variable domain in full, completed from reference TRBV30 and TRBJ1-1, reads SQTIHQWPATLVQPVGSPLSLECTVEGTSNPNLYWYRQAAGRGLQLLFYSVGIGQISSEVPQNLSASRPQDRQFILSSKKLLLSDSGFYLCAWSFGGNTEAFFGQGTRLTVV.

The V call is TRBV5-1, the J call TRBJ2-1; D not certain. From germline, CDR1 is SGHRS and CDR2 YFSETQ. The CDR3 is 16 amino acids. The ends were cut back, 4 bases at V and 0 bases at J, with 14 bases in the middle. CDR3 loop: CASSPGTVSSYNEQFF. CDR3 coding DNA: TGCGCCAGCAGCCCGGGTACCGTAAGCTCCTACAATGAGCAGTTCTTC. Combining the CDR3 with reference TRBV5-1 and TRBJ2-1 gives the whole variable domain KAGVTQTPRYLIKTRGQQVTLSCSPISGHRSVSWYQQTPGQGLQFLFEYFSETQRNKGNFPGRFSGRQFSNSRSEMNVSTLELGDSALYLCASSPGTVSSYNEQFFGPGTRLTVL.

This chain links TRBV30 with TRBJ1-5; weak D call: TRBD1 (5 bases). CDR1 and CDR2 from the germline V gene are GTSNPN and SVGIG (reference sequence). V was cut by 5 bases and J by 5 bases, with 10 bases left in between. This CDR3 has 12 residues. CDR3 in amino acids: CAWDSGYQPQHF. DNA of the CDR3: TGTGCCTGGGACAGTGGGTATCAGCCCCAGCATTTT.

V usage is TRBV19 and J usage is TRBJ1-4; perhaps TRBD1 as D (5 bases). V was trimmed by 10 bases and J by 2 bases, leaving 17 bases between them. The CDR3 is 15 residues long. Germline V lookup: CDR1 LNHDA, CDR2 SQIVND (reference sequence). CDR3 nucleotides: TGTGCCACCCGTGGGGACTACGACACTAATGAAAAACTGTTTTTT. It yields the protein CATRGDYDTNEKLFF.

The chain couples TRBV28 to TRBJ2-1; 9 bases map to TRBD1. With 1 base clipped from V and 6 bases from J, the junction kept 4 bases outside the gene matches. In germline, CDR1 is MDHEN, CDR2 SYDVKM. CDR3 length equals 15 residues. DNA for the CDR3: TGTGCCAGCAGTTTATTTGGGACAGGGTTCAATGAGCAGTTCTTC. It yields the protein CASSLFGTGFNEQFF.